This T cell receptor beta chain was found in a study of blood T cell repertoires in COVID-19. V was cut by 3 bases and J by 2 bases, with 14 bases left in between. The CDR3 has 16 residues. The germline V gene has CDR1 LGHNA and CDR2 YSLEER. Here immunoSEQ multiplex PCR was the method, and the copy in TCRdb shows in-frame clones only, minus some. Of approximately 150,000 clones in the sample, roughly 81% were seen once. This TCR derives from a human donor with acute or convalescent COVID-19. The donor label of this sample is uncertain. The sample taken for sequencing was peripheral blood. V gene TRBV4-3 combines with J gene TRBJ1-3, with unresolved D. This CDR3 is CASSQSTQLTGNTIYF. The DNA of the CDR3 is TGCGCCAGCAGCCAGTCCACACAGTTGACTGGAAACACCATATATTTT.